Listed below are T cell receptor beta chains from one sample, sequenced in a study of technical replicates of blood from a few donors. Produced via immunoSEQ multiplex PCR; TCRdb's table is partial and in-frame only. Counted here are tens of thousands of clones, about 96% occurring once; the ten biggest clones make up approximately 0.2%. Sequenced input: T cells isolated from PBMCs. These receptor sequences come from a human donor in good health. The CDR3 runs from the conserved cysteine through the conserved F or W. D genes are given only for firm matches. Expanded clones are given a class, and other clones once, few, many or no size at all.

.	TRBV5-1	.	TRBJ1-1	TGCGCCAGCAGCTTGGGCCGAAGACAGATGAACACTGAAGCTTTCTTT	CASSLGRRQMNTEAFF
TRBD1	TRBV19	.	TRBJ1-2	TGTGCCACCACGGACAGGGCCGATGGCTACACCTTC	CATTDRADGYTF
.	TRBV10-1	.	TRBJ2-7	TGCGCCAGCAGCGCGGGTGCGGCCTACGAGCAGTACTTC	CASSAGAAYEQYF
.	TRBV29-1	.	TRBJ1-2	TGCAGCGTGGCCGACCAGGCACATGGCTACACCTTC	CSVADQAHGYTF
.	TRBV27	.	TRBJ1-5	TGTGCCAGCAGTTTACAGCCCCCCTACAGGGACGCAAATCAGCCCCAGCATTTT	CASSLQPPYRDANQPQHF
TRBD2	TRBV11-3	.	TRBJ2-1	TGTGCCCTCTGCGGCGGGAGGGAAGGAGCCTACAATGAGCAGTTCTTC	CALCGGREGAYNEQFF
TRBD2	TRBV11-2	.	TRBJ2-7	TGTGCCAGCAGCCTCTACCAGCGGGAGTATGGGCAGTACTTC	CASSLYQREYGQYF
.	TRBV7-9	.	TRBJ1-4	TGTGCCAGCAGCCGTCGGGGGGAGGCGACTAATGAAAAACTGTTTTTT	CASSRRGEATNEKLFF
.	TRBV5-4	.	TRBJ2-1	TGTGCCAGCAGCCCGCGTGCCTACAATGAGCAGTTCTTC	CASSPRAYNEQFF
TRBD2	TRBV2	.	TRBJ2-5	TGTGCCAGCAGTGAATCAGGACTAGCGGGGCTCGGGGCCCAGTACTTC	CASSESGLAGLGAQYF
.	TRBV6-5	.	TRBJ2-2	TGTGCCAGCAGAACGGCAGGCTGCCTGTTTTTT	CASRTAGCLFF
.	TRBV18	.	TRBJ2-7	TGTGCCAGCTCCCCATCGGACGAGCAGTACTTC	CASSPSDEQYF
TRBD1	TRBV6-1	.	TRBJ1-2	TGTGCCAGCAGTGAAGCGGGACAGGATCGAATCTACACCTTC	CASSEAGQDRIYTF
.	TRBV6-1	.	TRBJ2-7	TGTGCCAGCACCCCCTTTACAGGGACGTACGAGCAGTACTTC	CASTPFTGTYEQYF
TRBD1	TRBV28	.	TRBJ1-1	TGTGCCAGCAGTTCTAGGACAGGGAGGGGCGCTGAAGCTTTCTTT	CASSSRTGRGAEAFF
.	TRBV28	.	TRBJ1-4	TGTGCCAGCAGTTTATCCAATGGGGGCTTCAATGAAAAACTGTTTTTT	CASSLSNGGFNEKLFF
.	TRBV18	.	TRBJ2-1	TGTGCCAGCTCACTCTCCCGCTACAATGAGCAGTTCTTC	CASSLSRYNEQFF
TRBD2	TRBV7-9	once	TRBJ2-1	TGTGCCAGCAGTAAGGCTAGCGGGAGGGCGGGTGAGCAGTTCTTC	CASSKASGRAGEQFF
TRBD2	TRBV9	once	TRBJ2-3	TGTGCCAGCAGCGTTAGCGGGGGGGGAAGCACAGATACGCAGTATTTT	CASSVSGGGSTDTQYF
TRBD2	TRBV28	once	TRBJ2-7	TGTGCCAGCAGTTTACCGATCCTAGCGGGATTCTCCTACGAGCAGTACTTC	CASSLPILAGFSYEQYF
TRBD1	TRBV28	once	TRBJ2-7	TGTGCCAGCACCCCCGGGACAGGCATCTACGAGCAGTACTTC	CASTPGTGIYEQYF
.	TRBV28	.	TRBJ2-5	TGTGCCAGCAGTTCGGAGAGGACCCAGTACTTC	CASSSERTQYF
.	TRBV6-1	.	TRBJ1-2	TGTGCCAGCAGTGAAGCCTACAGGGATGGCTACACCTTC	CASSEAYRDGYTF
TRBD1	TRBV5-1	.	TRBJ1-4	TGCGCCAGCAGCTTGTACCCGACAGGGGGCGATGAAAAACTGTTTTTT	CASSLYPTGGDEKLFF
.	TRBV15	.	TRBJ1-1	TGTGCCACCAGCAGAGACGGAGGGGATCTTTCTGAAGCTTTCTTT	CATSRDGGDLSEAFF
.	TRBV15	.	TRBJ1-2	TGTGCCACCAGCAGCAGGGTTTCCTCGGATGGCTACACCTTC	CATSSRVSSDGYTF
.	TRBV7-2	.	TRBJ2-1	TGTGCCAGCAGCACTGCGGGATCATCCTACAATGAGCAGTTCTTC	CASSTAGSSYNEQFF
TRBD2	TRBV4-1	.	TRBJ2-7	TGCGCCAGCAGCCCCATCGTGGGAGGGCCCAGCGAGCAGTACTTC	CASSPIVGGPSEQYF
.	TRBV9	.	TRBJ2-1	TGTGCCAGCAGCGTAGGTAGGGGGAGTCCATACAATGAGCAGTTCTTC	CASSVGRGSPYNEQFF
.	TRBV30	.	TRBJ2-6	TGTGCCTGGAGTGTCAGCTCTGGGGCCAACGTCCTGACTTTC	CAWSVSSGANVLTF
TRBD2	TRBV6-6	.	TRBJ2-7	TGTGCCAGCAGGAAGCGGGAGGGCCTGTACGAGCAGTACTTC	CASRKREGLYEQYF
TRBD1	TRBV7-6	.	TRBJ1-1	TGTGCCAGCAGCTTGCCCCCCAGGGGGTCGTTTACCGCTGAAGCTTTCTTT	CASSLPPRGSFTAEAFF
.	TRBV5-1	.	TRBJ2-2	TGCGCCAGCAGCTTGCTTTTACTTGCGGGGGAGCTGTTTTTT	CASSLLLLAGELFF
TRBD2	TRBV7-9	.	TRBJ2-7	TGTGCCAGCAGCTTAGAAGCGGGAGGACTCTCTCCGTACTTC	CASSLEAGGLSPYF